This entry describes one T cell receptor beta chain. This entry belongs to a study of memory CD4+ T cells and cytomegalovirus serostatus. About the study: Healthy Belgian adult donors included nine or ten CMV-positive and about two dozen CMV-negative people.

TCRdb keeps only in-frame clones here, not all; method: immunoSEQ multiplex PCR. The sample shows 60,000 to 70,000 clones, around three quarters of them seen only once. CDR1 is SGHVS and CDR2 is FNYEAQ in the germline V gene. Between the trimmed V and J ends, which lost 4 bases and 7 bases, there was a span of 19 bases. This CDR3 has 16 amino acids. Single viable CD3+CD4+CD8-CD45RO+ cells were sorted as the memory CD4+ T cells. The V and J genes are TRBV7-6 and TRBJ2-2; D might be TRBD1 (6 bases). The sample taken for sequencing was memory CD4+ T cells from blood. The TCR sequence derives from an adult in good health and CMV-seronegative. Some clones in this sample may be carry-over from other donors' samples. CDR3 region: CASSWAAGTLSGELFF. The CDR3 DNA sequence: TGTGCCAGCAGCTGGGCCGCCGGGACATTAAGCGGGGAGCTGTTTTTT.